Below are 7 T cell receptor beta chains sequenced from a single sample in a study of human T cells and chemical hapten exposure. TCRdb reprocessed the RACE reads with MiXCR, giving one entry per CDR3 protein. The data contain approximately 38,000 distinct CDR3 sequences, 10% to 13% of them singletons. Regarding time point: pre-sensitization, week 0. Described treatment: therapeutic diphenylcyclopropenone sensitization with weekly scalp DPC. The sequences come from whole blood, collected in connection with sensitization to the hapten diphenylcyclopropenone (DPC). The receptor source for this set is a man aged 25 to 40 with alopecia areata. Some clones in this sample may be carry-over from other donors' samples.

This clonotype was picked up a small number of times. The V gene is TRBV2, the J gene TRBJ2-3; 7 bases fit TRBD1. The CDR3 consists of 13 residues. Germline CDR1 reads SNHLY; CDR2 reads FYNNEI. V lost 8 bases, J lost 5 bases, and 7 bases stayed unmatched. The CDR3 region is CASEGALQDTQYF. The CDR3 coding sequence is TGTGCCAGCGAGGGGGCGCTTCAAGATACGCAGTATTTT.

This clonotype was seen a few times. This chain uses TRBV11-2 with TRBJ2-1; D uncertain. CDR3 size: 13 residues. The germline CDR1 and CDR2 sequences are SGHAT and FQNNGV. V was shortened by 1 base and J by 12 bases, with 13 bases between the two germline ends. This chain's CDR3 is CASSLGPTGWQFF. The CDR3 nucleotides read TGTGCCAGCAGCTTAGGGCCAACCGGCTGGCAGTTCTTC.

The genes are TRBV7-6 and TRBJ2-1; TRBD1 matches at 7 bases. Germline V gene sequence: CDR1 SGHVS, CDR2 FNYEAQ. V lost 5 bases, J lost 9 bases, and 10 bases stayed unmatched. CDR3 length equals 14 residues. The CDR3, as DNA: TGTGCCAGCAGCCCCCTCGTGACAGGGTTTGAGCAGTTCTTC. Amino acids: CASSPLVTGFEQFF.

This clonotype was counted a few times. The V and J genes are TRBV6-2 or TRBV6-3 and TRBJ2-1; D is perhaps TRBD1 or TRBD2 (6 bases each). Deletions cut 6 bases from V and 5 bases from J, with 14 bases between. CDR3 length equals 14 residues. Looked up from germline, CDR1 is MNHEY and CDR2 is SVGEGT. The CDR3: CASREGGKNNEQFF. The CDR3 DNA is TGTGCCAGCAGAGAAGGGGGGAAAAACAATGAGCAGTTCTTC.

This clonotype has ten or more counts. The rearrangement joins TRBV7-6 to TRBJ2-3; 14 bases match TRBD2. CDR3 length: 16 amino acids. Germline V gene sequence: CDR1 SGHVS, CDR2 FNYEAQ. J gave up 8 bases and V 1 base, and 5 bases lay outside the gene matches. The CDR3 reads CASSLGGTSGGLTQYF. DNA of the CDR3: TGTGCCAGCAGCTTAGGCGGGACTAGCGGGGGACTTACGCAGTATTTT.

This clonotype was observed many times. The chain is built from TRBV18 and TRBJ1-1, with a weak D call TRBD1 (5 bases). Between the trimmed V and J ends, which lost 3 bases and 4 bases, there was a span of 12 bases. The germline V gene encodes CDR1 KGHSH and CDR2 LQKENI. The CDR3 has 14 residues. The CDR3 region has the DNA TGTGCCAGCTCACCCCTGGCAGGGAGCACTGAAGCTTTCTTT. It is translated as CASSPLAGSTEAFF.

This sequence joins TRBV11-3 and TRBJ2-1; D is unclear. V was cut by 6 bases and J by 5 bases, with 5 bases left in between. CDR3 size: 11 residues. The V gene's germline CDR1 is SGHNT and CDR2 YENEEA. CDR3 nucleotides: TGTGCCAGCAGGTCTAACAATGAGCAGTTCTTC. This encodes CASRSNNEQFF. Based on the CDR3 plus reference TRBV11-3 and TRBJ2-1, the full variable domain is EAGVVQSPRYKIIEKKQPVAFWCNPISGHNTLYWYLQNLGQGPELLIRYENEEAVDDSQLPKDRFSAERLKGVDSTLKIQPAELGDSAVYLCASRSNNEQFFGPGTRLTVL.